This T cell receptor beta chain emerged from a study of cytomegalovirus exposure and HLA in healthy donors. Study findings and constraints: It was reported that the classifier diagnosed cytomegalovirus status with high specificity and sensitivity in both the original and validation cohorts. The study carried out a later analysis of TCR beta sequences. It associated around 17,000 of them with specific HLA alleles at a false discovery rate of 0.05. A further, later analysis showed that HLA-associated TCR beta chains (compared with equally common others) were more clonally expanded.

Use of 60 Vbeta and 13 Jbeta primers characterized the PCR. Produced via immunoSEQ multiplex PCR; TCRdb's table is partial and in-frame only. The top ten hold about 2.1% of the sample, which has around 130,000 clones, more than 60% seen once. Donors counted as nominally healthy when sampled, yet unrecorded immune exposures were likely. The CDR3 has 15 amino acids. CDR1 is SGHAT, CDR2 FQNNGV, per germline. Between the trimmed V and J ends, which lost 0 bases and 7 bases, there was a span of 13 bases. A remark on this clone: Antigen specificity is unknown.

The sample comprised PBMCs. The chain employs TRBV11-2 and TRBJ1-3, with a weak D call TRBD1 (5 bases). The clonotype originates from a woman aged 40 to 50 in good health and CMV-seropositive. In DNA form, the CDR3 reads TGTGCCAGCAGCTTAGATACAGGCTGGTCGAACACCATATATTTT. It specifies CASSLDTGWSNTIYF.